The 31 T cell receptor beta chains below all came from one sample that was sequenced in a study of cytomegalovirus exposure and HLA in healthy donors. Vbeta (60) and Jbeta (13) primers were used in the PCR. TCRdb keeps only in-frame clones here, not all; method: immunoSEQ multiplex PCR. The sample includes approximately 100,000 clones, around three quarters of them seen just once. Sequenced input: PBMCs. The receptors stem from a man aged 60 to 69 in good health and CMV-seropositive.

The rearrangement uses TRBV11-2 and TRBJ2-7; 7 bases are shared with TRBD1. CDR3 length: 15 residues. The germline V gene encodes CDR1 SGHAT and CDR2 FQNNGV. V lost 5 bases to trimming and J lost 3 bases; unmatched junction nucleotides: 10. This CDR3 is CASSRQGRGVYEQYF. CDR3 bases: TGTGCCAGCAGCCGACAGGGAAGGGGAGTCTACGAGCAGTACTTC.

This clone was observed once. This chain joins TRBV7-6 and TRBJ2-5; no firm D call. CDR3 size: 15 residues. V was cut by 5 bases and J by 2 bases, with 15 bases left in between. Germline values: CDR1 SGHVS, CDR2 FNYEAQ. The CDR3 sequence is CASSPPRSKQETQYF. CDR3 DNA: TGTGCCAGCAGCCCCCCGAGGTCTAAACAAGAGACCCAGTACTTC.

The chain carries TRBV5-1 and TRBJ2-5, with 9 bases fitting TRBD2. The DNA matches TRBJ2-7 better at its end, which makes the J call doubtful. The CDR3 length is 16 residues. Per germline, CDR1 SGHRS and CDR2 YFSETQ. This CDR3 is CASSSKGTSRSYEQYF. DNA for the CDR3: TGCGCCAGCAGCTCGAAAGGGACTAGCCGATCCTACGAGCAGTACTTC.

The rearrangement links TRBV2 to TRBJ2-7, with D perhaps TRBD1 (6 bases). The CDR3 consists of 11 residues. Germline CDR1 and CDR2: SNHLY and FYNNEI. Trimming cost V 9 bases and J 1 base, with 7 bases left between them. The DNA of the CDR3 is TGTGCCAGAGGACAGTCCTACGAGCAGTACTTC. Translating it yields CARGQSYEQYF.

This clone has a single count. The rearrangement joins TRBV7-5 to TRBJ1-1; the table's D call TRBD1 went unverified against the DNA. TRBV7-5 is an annotated pseudogene. The CDR3 runs 19 residues. The CDR3 loop reads CARSSTDRGRGRGNTEAFF. The CDR3 DNA sequence: TGTGCCAGAAGCTCAACGGACAGGGGAAGAGGGAGGGGTAACACTGAAGCTTTCTTT.

The CDR3: CASSLVDRNYGYTF. CDR3 nucleotide sequence: TGTGCCAGCAGCTTGGTTGACAGAAACTATGGCTACACCTTC. This chain links TRBV7-9 with TRBJ1-2; a weak D match, TRBD1 (5 bases). The V gene's germline CDR1 is SEHNR and CDR2 FQNEAQ (reference sequence). The CDR3 totals 14 residues. V lost 3 bases to trimming and J lost 2 bases, with 10 bases between them.

The rearrangement uses TRBV28 and TRBJ2-5; 10 nucleotides align to TRBD1. Germline V gene lookup returns CDR1 MDHEN and CDR2 SYDVKM. CDR3 size: 15 residues. The V and J ends lost 8 bases and 7 bases, in that order; junction bases with no gene match: 13. DNA for the CDR3: TGTGCCAGCTCGCGAGGCGACAGGGGGCTTGTGACCCAGTACTTC. The encoded protein is CASSRGDRGLVTQYF.

The chain couples TRBV10-3 to TRBJ2-3; tentatively, D is TRBD1 (6 bases). V lost 6 bases and J lost 2, with 12 bases in between. Germline V gene data show CDR1 as ENHRY and CDR2 as SYGVKD. The CDR3 runs 14 residues. The DNA for the CDR3 is TGTGCCATCAGGACAGGCCCGAACACAGATACGCAGTATTTT. Translating it yields CAIRTGPNTDTQYF.

This rearrangement joins TRBV6-1 to TRBJ1-5, with 8 bases fitting TRBD1. The trim removed 4 bases at V and 9 bases at J, leaving 2 bases unmatched. Germline CDR1 MNHNS, CDR2 SASEGT. The CDR3 runs to 12 residues. The CDR3 bases are TGTGCCAGCAGTGGACAGGGGCCGCCCCAGCATTTT. The encoded protein is CASSGQGPPQHF.

This rearrangement joins TRBV5-1 to TRBJ2-2; the D is unclear. With 0 bases removed from V and 1 base from J, the gap between germline ends came to 7 bases. The CDR3 runs to 15 residues. Germline V lookup: CDR1 SGHRS, CDR2 YFSETQ. The CDR3 bases are TGCGCCAGCAGCTTGGCCGCGGTGAACACCGGGGAGCTGTTTTTT. Encoded protein: CASSLAAVNTGELFF.

The chain uses TRBV19 and TRBJ2-2, with D possibly matching TRBD1 (6 bases). Looked up from germline, CDR1 is LNHDA and CDR2 is SQIVND (reference sequence). The germline V and J ends were trimmed by 2 bases and 2 bases, with 9 bases remaining between them. The CDR3 totals 15 residues. The CDR3: CASSILDSNTGELFF. The CDR3 nucleotides are TGTGCCAGTAGTATATTGGACAGCAACACCGGGGAGCTGTTTTTT.

This clone was detected only once. The chain couples TRBV6-5 to TRBJ1-2; 9 positions match TRBD1. Trimming cost V 9 bases and J 8 bases; bases outside gene matches: 7. The CDR3 consists of 12 residues. In germline, CDR1 is MNHEY, CDR2 SVGAGI. The CDR3 region has the DNA TGTGCCAGTACACCGGGACAGGGAGGCTACACCTTC. Translated, it gives CASTPGQGGYTF.

The chain joins TRBV5-1 to TRBJ1-1, with TRBD1 identical over 9 bases. The CDR3 covers 14 residues. CDR1 is SGHRS, CDR2 YFSETQ, per germline. The ends lost 4 bases at V and 5 bases at J; junction bases unmatched: 6. CDR3: CASSTGQGRTEAFF. The DNA for the CDR3 is TGCGCCAGCAGCACGGGACAGGGACGGACTGAAGCTTTCTTT.

This chain uses TRBV7-2 with TRBJ1-1; D ambiguous. From germline, CDR1 is SGHTA and CDR2 FQGNSA. Trimming took 1 base from V and 1 from J, leaving 4 bases between them. This CDR3 has 13 residues. CDR3: CASSLVRNTEAFF. CDR3 coding DNA: TGTGCCAGCAGCTTAGTTAGGAACACTGAAGCTTTCTTT.

V gene TRBV19 combines with J gene TRBJ1-1, with 7 bases lining up with TRBD1. The V and J ends lost 4 bases and 1 base, in that order; junction bases with no gene match: 0. Germline V lookup: CDR1 LNHDA, CDR2 SQIVND (reference sequence). The length of the CDR3 is 13 residues. The CDR3 DNA is TGTGCCAGTAGTAGACAGGGGAACACTGAAGCTTTCTTT. Translation: CASSRQGNTEAFF.

This rearrangement joins TRBV27 to TRBJ2-1; TRBD2 matches 10 bases. Trimming at V came to 0 bases and at J to 3 bases, leaving 5 bases not matched to a gene. Per the germline V gene, CDR1 is MNHEY and CDR2 is SMNVEV (reference sequence). The CDR3 has 17 residues. CDR3 sequence (DNA): TGTGCCAGCAGTTTATCAAGCGGGGGGGCGTTCTACAATGAGCAGTTCTTC. This sequence encodes CASSLSSGGAFYNEQFF.

The J gene is TRBJ2-5, the V gene TRBV5-4; 7 positions agree with TRBD2. The J call may be faulty, since TRBJ2-7 better matches the DNA end. Looked up from germline, CDR1 is SGHNT and CDR2 is YYREEE (reference sequence). This CDR3 comprises 14 residues. The DNA for the CDR3 is TGTGCCAGCAGCGCCGGGAGGCCCCCCTACGAGCAGTACTTC. This sequence encodes CASSAGRPPYEQYF.

The chain carries TRBV10-3 and TRBJ1-2; maybe TRBD1 (6 bases). The CDR3 has 14 amino acids. The germline V gene encodes CDR1 ENHRY and CDR2 SYGVKD. Trimming pared 8 bases from V and 5 bases from J, leaving 18 bases between. DNA of the CDR3: TGTGCCATCGGCAACAGGGTCACCGATTATGGCTACACCTTC. Translated: CAIGNRVTDYGYTF.

The CDR3, as DNA: TGTGCCAGCAGTGCCACCGGGACAGCCCTTGAAGCTTTCTTT. Translating gives CASSATGTALEAFF. V gene TRBV6-4 combines with J gene TRBJ1-1, with 7 bases matching TRBD1. Trimming cost V 4 bases and J 7 bases; bases outside gene matches: 9. The CDR3 runs 14 residues. Germline CDR1 MRHNA, CDR2 SNTAGT.

This chain links TRBV7-6 with TRBJ2-3; 9 bases line up with TRBD1. Germline CDR1 is SGHVS and CDR2 is FNYEAQ. J lost 4 bases, V lost 5 bases, and 19 bases had no gene match. The CDR3 is 19 amino acids. CDR3 residues: CASSATGQGYSISADTQYF. The CDR3 DNA reads TGTGCCAGCAGCGCAACGGGACAGGGCTATTCGATAAGCGCAGATACGCAGTATTTT.

The chain recombines TRBV2 with TRBJ2-7; a possible D gene is TRBD1 (6 bases). V was trimmed by 3 bases and J by 3 bases, leaving 12 bases between them. This CDR3 contains 14 residues. The germline gives CDR1 SNHLY, CDR2 FYNNEI. CDR3 sequence (DNA): TGTGCCAGCAGTGATCCCGGACAGAGCTACGAGCAGTACTTC. Encoded protein: CASSDPGQSYEQYF.

The chain uses TRBV6-5 and TRBJ1-1; TRBD1 is a possible D gene (5 bases). Trimming pared 7 bases from V and 1 base from J, leaving 10 bases between. The CDR3 extends over 13 amino acids. CDR1 MNHEY and CDR2 SVGAGI come from the germline V gene. The CDR3 DNA reads TGTGCCAGCACTCACCAGGGGAACACTGAAGCTTTCTTT. It translates to CASTHQGNTEAFF.

The V gene is TRBV5-1, the J gene TRBJ2-2, with TRBD1 identical over 8 bases. In germline, CDR1 is SGHRS, CDR2 YFSETQ. Trimming cost V 0 bases and J 5 bases; bases outside gene matches: 3. There are 15 residues in the CDR3. CDR3 in DNA: TGCGCCAGCAGCTTGGGACAGGGGTTTACCGGGGAGCTGTTTTTT. It yields the protein CASSLGQGFTGELFF.

The chain is built from TRBV18 and TRBJ1-2; 7 bases map to TRBD1. The V and J ends lost 2 bases and 0 bases, in that order; junction bases with no gene match: 6. Germline CDR1 reads KGHSH; CDR2 reads LQKENI. This CDR3 region has 16 residues. For the CDR3, the DNA is TGTGCCAGCTCACCAGGTACAGGGGACACTAACTATGGCTACACCTTC. Translated: CASSPGTGDTNYGYTF.

The genes are TRBV6-1 and TRBJ2-1; D is perhaps TRBD1 (5 bases). There are 12 residues in the CDR3. The germline V and J ends were trimmed by 7 bases and 7 bases, with 11 bases remaining between them. The germline CDR1 and CDR2 sequences are MNHNS and SASEGT. The CDR3 bases are TGTGCCAGCACAGGGCAGAGGAATGAGCAGTTCTTC. It yields the protein CASTGQRNEQFF.

V usage is TRBV7-6 and J usage is TRBJ2-3, with TRBD1 identical over 7 bases. V was clipped by 0 bases and J by 3 bases; unmatched bases: 6. The germline V gene has CDR1 SGHVS and CDR2 FNYEAQ. The CDR3 spans 16 residues. CDR3 nucleotide sequence: TGTGCCAGCAGCTTAGCGCTAAGGGGGCGAACAGATACGCAGTATTTT. Amino acids: CASSLALRGRTDTQYF.

The chain couples TRBV13 to TRBJ2-7; D is undetermined. Trimming took off 4 bases at V and 0 bases at J, with 7 bases between the two ends. Germline lookup yields CDR1 PRHDT and CDR2 FYEKMQ (reference sequence). The CDR3 contains 13 residues. CDR3 amino acids: CASSSASSYEQYF. The CDR3 DNA reads as TGTGCCAGCAGCTCCGCGAGCTCCTACGAGCAGTACTTC.

The rearrangement links TRBV5-8 to TRBJ1-2; 9 positions agree with TRBD1. V shed 4 bases, J shed 3 bases, and the junction held 13 bases outside the gene matches. There are 17 residues in the CDR3. The germline CDR1 and CDR2 sequences are SGHTS and YDEGEE. CDR3 bases: TGTGCCAGCAGCCCCGGACAGGGGCCTGGGCATTACTATGGCTACACCTTC. This encodes CASSPGQGPGHYYGYTF.

The J gene is TRBJ2-3, the V gene TRBV5-1, with 10 bases aligning to TRBD1. The germline gives CDR1 SGHRS, CDR2 YFSETQ. This CDR3 comprises 14 residues. The V segment lost 7 bases and the J segment 0 bases; nucleotides outside the gene matches: 2. The DNA for the CDR3 is TGCGCCAGCTGGACAGGGGGAAGCACAGATACGCAGTATTTT. It codes for CASWTGGSTDTQYF.

The gene calls are TRBV6-6 and TRBJ2-2; the match to TRBD1 covers 9 bases. The CDR3 runs 15 residues. Germline trimming cut 6 bases from V and 6 bases from J; bases unmatched to any gene: 8. Germline V gene lookup returns CDR1 MNHNY and CDR2 SVGAGI (reference sequence). CDR3 bases: TGTGCCAGCAGCCTAACACGACAGGGGGCCGGGGAGCTGTTTTTT. Translation: CASSLTRQGAGELFF.

This clone was seen only a few times. This sequence joins TRBV6-6 and TRBJ1-1; D is uncertain. The CDR3 is 11 residues long. V lost 5 bases, J lost 6 bases, and 7 bases lay in between. Germline CDR1 reads MNHNY; CDR2 reads SVGAGI (reference sequence). The CDR3 nucleotides read TGTGCCAGCAGTCAGGTATCTGAAGCTTTCTTT. This gives the protein CASSQVSEAFF.